This is a list of T cell receptor beta chains from one sample in a study of cytomegalovirus exposure and HLA in healthy donors. Measured with immunoSEQ multiplex PCR; TCRdb has only the in-frame clones, and not every one. The data contain 250,000 to 400,000 clones, 88% of them seen just once; the ten biggest clones take up around 0.88%. The sequenced sample consisted of PBMCs. The receptors were gathered from a man aged 25-45 years in good health and CMV-seronegative. Each CDR3 is given with its conserved first and last residue. The D gene is left open where the match is weak. For some rows the clone size is stated as once, few or many, or as a class when expanded; others skip it.

V gene	J gene	clone size	D gene	CDR3 protein	CDR3 DNA
TRBV19	TRBJ2-3	NA	TRBD2	CASRRGWGGGTDTQYF	TGTGCCAGTAGGCGAGGCTGGGGCGGGGGGACAGATACGCAGTATTTT
TRBV5-1	TRBJ2-6	NA	TRBD1	CASSLAYGQGYSGANVLTF	TGCGCCAGCAGCTTGGCCTATGGACAGGGATATTCTGGGGCCAACGTCCTGACTTTC
TRBV5-1	TRBJ2-5	once	TRBD1	CASRQVQGAETKYF	TGCGCCAGCCGACAGGTACAGGGGGCGGAGACCAAGTACTTC
TRBV5-1	TRBJ1-1	NA	TRBD1	CASSPRQGDTEAFF	TGCGCCAGCAGCCCCCGGCAGGGGGACACTGAAGCTTTCTTT
TRBV27	TRBJ2-3	NA	TRBD1	CASSYRRDSQDTQYF	TGTGCCAGCAGCTACCGCCGGGACAGCCAAGATACGCAGTATTTT
TRBV5-1	TRBJ2-7	NA	TRBD1	CASSSTGAEQYF	TGCGCCAGCAGCAGTACAGGGGCCGAGCAGTACTTC
TRBV9	TRBJ1-1	NA	NA	CASSVETRVGTEAFF	TGTGCCAGCAGCGTAGAGACGAGGGTTGGCACTGAAGCTTTCTTT
TRBV5-6	TRBJ2-5	NA	NA	CASSLVDRIETQYF	TGTGCCAGCAGCTTGGTCGACAGGATTGAGACCCAGTACTTC
TRBV19	TRBJ2-1	NA	TRBD2	CASSILATGGYNEQFF	TGTGCCAGTAGTATTCTCGCTACGGGGGGCTACAATGAGCAGTTCTTC
TRBV5-4	TRBJ2-3	NA	NA	CASSLAGGSTDTQYF	TGTGCCAGCAGCTTGGCCGGTGGTAGCACAGATACGCAGTATTTT
TRBV19	TRBJ2-7	NA	TRBD2	CASSKTSGGLYEQYF	TGTGCCAGTAGTAAGACTAGCGGGGGGCTCTACGAGCAGTACTTC
TRBV10-1	TRBJ2-7	NA	TRBD1	CASSDSGTETYEQYF	TGCGCCAGCAGTGATTCCGGGACAGAAACCTACGAGCAGTACTTC
TRBV7-9	TRBJ2-5	NA	TRBD2	CASSLALAGPQETQYF	TGTGCCAGCAGCTTAGCCCTAGCGGGGCCCCAAGAGACCCAGTACTTC
TRBV5-4	TRBJ2-7	NA	TRBD2	CASSAWTSGALEQYF	TGTGCCAGCAGCGCCTGGACTAGCGGGGCCCTCGAGCAGTACTTC
TRBV27	TRBJ1-2	few	NA	CASSLIAGATYGYTF	TGTGCCAGCAGTTTAATTGCAGGGGCGACCTATGGCTACACCTTC
TRBV27	TRBJ2-7	once	NA	CASSPGISYEQYF	TGTGCCAGCAGTCCGGGGATTTCCTACGAGCAGTACTTC
TRBV10-3	TRBJ1-2	NA	TRBD1	CAISERTGNTNYGYTF	TGTGCCATCAGTGAACGGACAGGCAACACTAACTATGGCTACACCTTC
TRBV11-2	TRBJ2-5	NA	NA	CASSLVEGSTQYF	TGTGCCAGCAGCTTAGTAGAGGGTTCGACCCAGTACTTC
TRBV25-1	TRBJ1-2	once	NA	CASSERQQAWNGYTF	TGTGCCAGCAGTGAACGACAACAGGCTTGGAATGGCTACACCTTC
TRBV7-9	TRBJ2-7	NA	TRBD1	CASSPRDRTLVQYF	TGTGCCAGCAGCCCCCGGGACAGGACCTTAGTGCAGTACTTC
TRBV7-9	TRBJ2-7	few	NA	CASSLAMRLHEQYF	TGTGCCAGCAGCTTAGCCATGCGGTTGCACGAGCAGTACTTC
TRBV19	TRBJ2-7	NA	NA	CASRDLMRYEQYF	TGTGCCAGTAGGGATCTTATGAGGTACGAGCAGTACTTC
TRBV18	TRBJ1-4	NA	TRBD1	CASSPGAGGNEKLFF	TGTGCCAGCTCCCCAGGGGCAGGGGGCAATGAAAAACTGTTTTTT
TRBV10-3	TRBJ1-1	NA	TRBD1	CAINAQGRVITEAFF	TGTGCCATCAACGCACAGGGGCGCGTGATCACTGAAGCTTTCTTT